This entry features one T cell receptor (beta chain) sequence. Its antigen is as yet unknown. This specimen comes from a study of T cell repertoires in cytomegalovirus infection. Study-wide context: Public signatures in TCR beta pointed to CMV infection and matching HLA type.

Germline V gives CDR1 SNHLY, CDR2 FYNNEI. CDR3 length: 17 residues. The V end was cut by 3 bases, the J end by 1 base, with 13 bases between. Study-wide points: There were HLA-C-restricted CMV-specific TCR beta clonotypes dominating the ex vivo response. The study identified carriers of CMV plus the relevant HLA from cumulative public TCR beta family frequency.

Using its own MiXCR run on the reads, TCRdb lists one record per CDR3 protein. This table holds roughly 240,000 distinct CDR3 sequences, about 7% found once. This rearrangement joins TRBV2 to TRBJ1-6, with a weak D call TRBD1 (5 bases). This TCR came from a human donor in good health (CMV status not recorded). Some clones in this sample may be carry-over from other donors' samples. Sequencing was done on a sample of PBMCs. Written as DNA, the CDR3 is TGTGCCAGCAGTGACGGACGGGGGGTGTCCTATAATTCACCCCTCCACTTT. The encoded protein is CASSDGRGVSYNSPLHF.